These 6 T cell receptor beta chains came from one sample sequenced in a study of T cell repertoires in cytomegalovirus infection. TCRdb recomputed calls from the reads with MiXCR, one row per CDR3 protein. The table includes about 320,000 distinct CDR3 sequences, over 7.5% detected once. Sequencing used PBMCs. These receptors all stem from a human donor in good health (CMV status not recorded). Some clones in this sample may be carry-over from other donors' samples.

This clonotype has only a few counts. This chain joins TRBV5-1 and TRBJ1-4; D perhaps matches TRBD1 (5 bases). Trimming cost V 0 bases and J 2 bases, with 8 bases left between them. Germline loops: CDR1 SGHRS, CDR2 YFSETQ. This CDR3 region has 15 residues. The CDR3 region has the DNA TGCGCCAGCAGCTTGGAGGGACGGACTAATGAAAAACTGTTTTTT. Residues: CASSLEGRTNEKLFF.

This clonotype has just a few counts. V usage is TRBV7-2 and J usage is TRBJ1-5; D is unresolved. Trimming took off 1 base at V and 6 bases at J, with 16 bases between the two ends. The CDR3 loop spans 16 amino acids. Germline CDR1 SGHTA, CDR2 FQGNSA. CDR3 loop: CASSLEEVGEAQPQHF. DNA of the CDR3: TGTGCCAGCAGCTTAGAGGAGGTTGGGGAGGCTCAGCCCCAGCATTTT.

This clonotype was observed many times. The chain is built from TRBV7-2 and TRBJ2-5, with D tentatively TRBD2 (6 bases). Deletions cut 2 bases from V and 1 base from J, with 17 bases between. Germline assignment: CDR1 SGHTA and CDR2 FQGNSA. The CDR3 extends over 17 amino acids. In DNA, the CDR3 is TGTGCCAGCAGCTTATTCTCGGCTAGCGCAGGCCAAGAGACCCAGTACTTC. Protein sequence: CASSLFSASAGQETQYF.

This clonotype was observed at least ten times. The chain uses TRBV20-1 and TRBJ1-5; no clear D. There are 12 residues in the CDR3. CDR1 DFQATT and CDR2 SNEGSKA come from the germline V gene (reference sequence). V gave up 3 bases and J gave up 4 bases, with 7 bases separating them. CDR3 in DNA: TGCAGTGCTAGCCTACAGAATCAGCCCCAGCATTTT. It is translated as CSASLQNQPQHF.

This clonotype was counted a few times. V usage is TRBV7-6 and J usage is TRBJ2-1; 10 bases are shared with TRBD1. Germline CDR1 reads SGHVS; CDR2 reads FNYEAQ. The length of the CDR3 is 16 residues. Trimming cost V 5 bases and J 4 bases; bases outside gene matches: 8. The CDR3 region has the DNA TGTGCCAGCAGCCCCCGGACAGGGGGTATTTACAATGAGCAGTTCTTC. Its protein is CASSPRTGGIYNEQFF.

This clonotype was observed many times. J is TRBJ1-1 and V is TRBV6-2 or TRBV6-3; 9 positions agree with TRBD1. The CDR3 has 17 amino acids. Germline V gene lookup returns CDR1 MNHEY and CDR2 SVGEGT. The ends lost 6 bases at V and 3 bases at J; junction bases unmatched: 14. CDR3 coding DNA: TGTGCCAGCAGCCCATCCGGGACAGGGTATTTGGACACTGAAGCTTTCTTT. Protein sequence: CASSPSGTGYLDTEAFF.